This T cell receptor (beta chain) derives from a study of beta chain features in type 1 diabetes. The sequenced template was cDNA made from the entire isolated RNA. It was found that naive, central memory and regulatory T cell samples averaged roughly 3.6 million reads. The method was immunoSEQ multiplex PCR; TCRdb's version includes in-frame clones alone and lacks a portion of them. Of 250,000 to 300,000 clones listed, around 7.8% are singletons. The ends were cut back, 0 bases at V and 2 bases at J, with 14 bases in the middle. CDR1 ENHRY and CDR2 SYGVKD come from the germline V gene. The CDR3 spans 16 residues.

This TCR derives from a woman aged 18-29 years in good health. The sequencing sample was made of central memory CD4+ T cells from blood. The V gene is TRBV10-3, the J gene TRBJ2-7; TRBD1 might be the D (5 bases). CDR3 protein: CAISESSPGFAYEQYF. Here the CDR3 DNA reads TGTGCCATCAGTGAGTCATCCCCAGGGTTTGCCTACGAGCAGTACTTC.